This T cell receptor (beta chain) is drawn from a study of T cell repertoires in cytomegalovirus infection. General study findings and limits: The cumulative frequency of public TCR beta families identified carriers of CMV plus the relevant HLA. Dominating the ex vivo response were TCR beta clonotypes that were CMV-specific and HLA-C-restricted.

TCRdb re-analysed the reads in MiXCR, keeping a single row per CDR3 protein. Among roughly 240,000 distinct CDR3 sequences listed, 6.5% were seen once. The CDR3 covers 14 residues. Trimming cost V 5 bases and J 8 bases, with 15 bases left between them. Germline loops: CDR1 SGHTA, CDR2 FQGNSA. This clonotype was observed many times. Antigen specificity is unknown. This TCR came from a human donor in good health (CMV status not recorded). Some clones in this sample may be carry-over from other donors' samples. Source material: PBMCs. This chain links TRBV7-2 with TRBJ1-4; maybe TRBD1 (5 bases). CDR3 residues: CASSLQGRGEKLFF. For the CDR3, the DNA is TGTGCCAGCAGCCTCCAGGGTAGGGGAGAAAAACTGTTTTTT.